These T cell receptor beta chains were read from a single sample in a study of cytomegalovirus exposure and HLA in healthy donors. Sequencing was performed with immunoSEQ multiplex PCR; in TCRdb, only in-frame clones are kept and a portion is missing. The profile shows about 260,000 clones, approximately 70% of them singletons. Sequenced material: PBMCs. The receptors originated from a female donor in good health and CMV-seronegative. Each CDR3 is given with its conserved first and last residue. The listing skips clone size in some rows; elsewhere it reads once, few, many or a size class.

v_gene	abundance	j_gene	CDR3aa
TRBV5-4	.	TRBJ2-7	CASSLGGGSGVSYEQYF
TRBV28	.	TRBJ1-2	CASSLDGFQDYGYTF
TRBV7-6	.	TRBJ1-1	CASSSYAQRGTEAFF
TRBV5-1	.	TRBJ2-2	CASSLWGLVSTGELFF
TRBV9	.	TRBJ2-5	CASSGGLAGDETQYF
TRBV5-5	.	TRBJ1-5	CASSLSRGGNQPQHF
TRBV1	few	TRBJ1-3	CTSSHVKGSGNTIYF
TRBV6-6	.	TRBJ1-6	CASSSPGGSEPLHF
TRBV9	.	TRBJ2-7	CASSVGVLRGDEQYF
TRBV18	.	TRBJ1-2	CASRTGTGHYGYTF
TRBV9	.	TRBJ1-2	CASSTGQERGYGYTF
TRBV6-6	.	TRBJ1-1	CASSQTPNTEAFF
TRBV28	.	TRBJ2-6	CASSLYEIRDRGPGANVLTF
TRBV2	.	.	CASREGSYEQYF
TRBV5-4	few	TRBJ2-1	CASSLGATWNEQFF
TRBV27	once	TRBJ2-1	CASSLSGLYNEQFF
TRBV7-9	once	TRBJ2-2	CASSLGEIANTGELFF
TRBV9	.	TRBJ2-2	CASSGRTGYTGELFF
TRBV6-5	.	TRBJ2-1	CASSAQGLGVGEQFF
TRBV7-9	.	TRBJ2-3	CASSLGGGGGTDTQYF
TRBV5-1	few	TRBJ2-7	CASSEEGREGHYEQYF
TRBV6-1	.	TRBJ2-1	CASSERGSLVEQFF
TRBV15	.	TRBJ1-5	CATSRGQGNQPQHF
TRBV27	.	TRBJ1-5	CASSRGTSNQPQHF
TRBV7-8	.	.	CASSSRDSGSEQYF
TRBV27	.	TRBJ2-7	CASSVAANPYEQYF
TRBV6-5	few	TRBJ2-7	CASSYSRVGQGEQYF
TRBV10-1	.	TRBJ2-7	CANTTWDRTTYEQYF
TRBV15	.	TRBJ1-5	CATSGSNQPQHF
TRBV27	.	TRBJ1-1	CASSLRSYTEAFF
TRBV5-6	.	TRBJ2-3	CASSDPGGSGGKDTQYF
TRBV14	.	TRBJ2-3	CASSLNTDTQYF
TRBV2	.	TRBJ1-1	CASRSGQTNTEAFF
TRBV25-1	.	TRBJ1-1	CASRPPAGQGNTEAFF
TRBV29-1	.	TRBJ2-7	CSAGGSSNSYEQYF